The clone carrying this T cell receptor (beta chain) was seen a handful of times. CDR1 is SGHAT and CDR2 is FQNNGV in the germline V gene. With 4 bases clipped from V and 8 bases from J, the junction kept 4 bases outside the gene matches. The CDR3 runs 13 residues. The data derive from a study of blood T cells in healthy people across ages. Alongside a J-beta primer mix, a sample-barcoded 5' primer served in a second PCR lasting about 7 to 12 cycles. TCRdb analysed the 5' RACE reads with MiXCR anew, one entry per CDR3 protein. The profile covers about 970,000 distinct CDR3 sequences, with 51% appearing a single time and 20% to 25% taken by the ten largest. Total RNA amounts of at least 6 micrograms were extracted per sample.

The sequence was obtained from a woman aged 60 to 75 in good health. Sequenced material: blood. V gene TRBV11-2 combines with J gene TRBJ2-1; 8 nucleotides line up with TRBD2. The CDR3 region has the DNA TGTGCCAGCAGCTGGACTAGCATCGATGAGCAGTTCTTC. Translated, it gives CASSWTSIDEQFF.